This T cell receptor beta chain was captured in a study of T cell responses to AZD1222 COVID-19 vaccine. Points from the study as a whole: Repertoire sampling happened only post peak T cell response.

A remark on this clone: Its antigen remains unidentified.

Data came from immunoSEQ multiplex PCR; TCRdb stores just in-frame clones and leaves some out. In the table there are approximately 150,000 clones, approximately 90% of which are singletons. This CDR3 spans 13 amino acids. Germline CDR1 SQVTM, CDR2 ANQGSEA. Trimming at V came to 7 bases and at J to 10 bases, leaving 11 bases not matched to a gene. The chain recombines TRBV29-1 with TRBJ2-1; 9 nucleotides align to TRBD2. Sample: peripheral blood, taken 28 days after the second AZD1222 dose. The sequence was collected from an adult who received the AZD1222 COVID-19 vaccine. CDR3 protein: CSGSAGGQGEQFF. CDR3 coding DNA: TGCAGCGGTTCAGCGGGGGGTCAAGGGGAGCAGTTCTTC.